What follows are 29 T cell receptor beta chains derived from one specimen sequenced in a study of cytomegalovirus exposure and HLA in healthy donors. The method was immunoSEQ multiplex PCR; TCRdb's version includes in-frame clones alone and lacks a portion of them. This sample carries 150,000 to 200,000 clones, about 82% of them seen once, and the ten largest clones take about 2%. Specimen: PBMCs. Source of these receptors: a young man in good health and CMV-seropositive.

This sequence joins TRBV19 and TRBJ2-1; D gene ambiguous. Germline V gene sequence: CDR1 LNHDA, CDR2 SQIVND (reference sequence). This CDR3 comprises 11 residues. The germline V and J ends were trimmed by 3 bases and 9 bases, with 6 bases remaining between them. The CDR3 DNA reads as TGTGCCAGTAGTATCGGTAGTGAGCAGTTCTTC. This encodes CASSIGSEQFF.

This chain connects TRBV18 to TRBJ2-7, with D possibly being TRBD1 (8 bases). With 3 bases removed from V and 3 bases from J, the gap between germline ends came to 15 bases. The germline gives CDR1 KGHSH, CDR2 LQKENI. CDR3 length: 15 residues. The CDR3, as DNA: TGTGCCAGCTCACCCGGACAGGGAGGGGTCTACGAGCAGTACTTC. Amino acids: CASSPGQGGVYEQYF.

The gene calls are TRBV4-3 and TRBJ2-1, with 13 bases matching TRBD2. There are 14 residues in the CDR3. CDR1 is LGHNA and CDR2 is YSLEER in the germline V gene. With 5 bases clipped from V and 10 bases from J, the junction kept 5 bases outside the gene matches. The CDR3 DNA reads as TGCGCCAGCAGCGACGGACTAGCGGGGGTGGAGCAGTTCTTC. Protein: CASSDGLAGVEQFF.

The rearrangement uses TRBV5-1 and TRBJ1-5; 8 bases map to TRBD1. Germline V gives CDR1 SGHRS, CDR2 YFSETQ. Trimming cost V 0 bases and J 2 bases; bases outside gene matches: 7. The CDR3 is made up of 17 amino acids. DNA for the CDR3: TGCGCCAGCAGCTTGGTCCCCCAGGGGGCCGGCAATCAGCCCCAGCATTTT. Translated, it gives CASSLVPQGAGNQPQHF.

CDR3 in DNA: TGTGCCAGCTCACCACTCGGAGGGGGCAATCAGCCCCAGCATTTT. Translation: CASSPLGGGNQPQHF. V gene TRBV18 combines with J gene TRBJ1-5; TRBD1 is a possible D gene (5 bases). This CDR3 has 15 residues. The V and J ends lost 1 base and 2 bases respectively, with 9 bases between them. Looked up from germline, CDR1 is KGHSH and CDR2 is LQKENI.

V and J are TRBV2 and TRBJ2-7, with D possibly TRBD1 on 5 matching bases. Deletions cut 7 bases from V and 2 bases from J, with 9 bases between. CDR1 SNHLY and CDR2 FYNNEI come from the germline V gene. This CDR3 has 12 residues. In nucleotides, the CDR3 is TGTGCCAGCATACAGGTACCCTACGAGCAGTACTTC. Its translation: CASIQVPYEQYF.

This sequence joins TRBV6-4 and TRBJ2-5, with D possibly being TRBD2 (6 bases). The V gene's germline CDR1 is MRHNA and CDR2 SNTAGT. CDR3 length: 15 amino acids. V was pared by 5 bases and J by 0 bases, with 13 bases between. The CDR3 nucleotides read TGTGCCAGCAGTACAAAGCGGGCGAACCAAGAGACCCAGTACTTC. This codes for CASSTKRANQETQYF.

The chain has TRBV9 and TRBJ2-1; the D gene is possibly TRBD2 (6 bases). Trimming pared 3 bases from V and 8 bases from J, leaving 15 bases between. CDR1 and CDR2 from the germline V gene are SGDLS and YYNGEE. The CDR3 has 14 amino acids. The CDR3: CASSAEEGRDEQFF. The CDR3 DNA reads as TGTGCCAGCAGCGCGGAGGAGGGGCGGGATGAGCAGTTCTTC.

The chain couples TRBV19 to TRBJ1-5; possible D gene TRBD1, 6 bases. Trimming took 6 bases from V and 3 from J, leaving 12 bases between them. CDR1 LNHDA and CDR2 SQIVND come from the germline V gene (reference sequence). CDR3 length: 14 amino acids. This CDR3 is CASRSTGLNQPQHF. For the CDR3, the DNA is TGTGCCAGTAGATCGACAGGACTCAATCAGCCCCAGCATTTT.

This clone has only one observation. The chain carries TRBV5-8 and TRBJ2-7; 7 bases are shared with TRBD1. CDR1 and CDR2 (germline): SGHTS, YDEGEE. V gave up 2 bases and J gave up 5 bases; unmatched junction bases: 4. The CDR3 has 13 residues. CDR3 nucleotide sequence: TGTGCCAGCAGCTTTAGGGGGCGCGACGAGCAGTACTTC. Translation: CASSFRGRDEQYF.

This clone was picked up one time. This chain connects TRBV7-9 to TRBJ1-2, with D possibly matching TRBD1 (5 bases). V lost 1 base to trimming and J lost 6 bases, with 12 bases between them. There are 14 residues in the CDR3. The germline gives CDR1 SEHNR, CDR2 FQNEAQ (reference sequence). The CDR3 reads CASSLDWGGNGYTF. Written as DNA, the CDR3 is TGTGCCAGCAGCTTAGACTGGGGCGGCAATGGCTACACCTTC.

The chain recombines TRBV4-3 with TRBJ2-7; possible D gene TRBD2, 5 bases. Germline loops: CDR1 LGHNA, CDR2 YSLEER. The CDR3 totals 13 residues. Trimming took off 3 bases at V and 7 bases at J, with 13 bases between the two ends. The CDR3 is CASSQGEHREQYF. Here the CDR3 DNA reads TGCGCCAGCAGCCAGGGAGAGCATCGGGAGCAGTACTTC.

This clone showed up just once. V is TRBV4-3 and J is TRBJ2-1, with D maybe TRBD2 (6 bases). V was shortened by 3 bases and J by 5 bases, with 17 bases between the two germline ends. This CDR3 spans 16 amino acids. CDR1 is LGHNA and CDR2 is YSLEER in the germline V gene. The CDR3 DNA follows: TGCGCCAGCAGCCACCTCGTTATGGGGGGAAACAATGAGCAGTTCTTC. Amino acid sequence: CASSHLVMGGNNEQFF.

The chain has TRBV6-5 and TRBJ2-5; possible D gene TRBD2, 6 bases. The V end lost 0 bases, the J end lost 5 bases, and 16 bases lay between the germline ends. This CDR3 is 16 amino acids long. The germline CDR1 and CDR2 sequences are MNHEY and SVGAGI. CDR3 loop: CASSYSMGLRRETQYF. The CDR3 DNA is TGTGCCAGCAGTTACTCGATGGGACTGCGCAGGGAGACCCAGTACTTC.

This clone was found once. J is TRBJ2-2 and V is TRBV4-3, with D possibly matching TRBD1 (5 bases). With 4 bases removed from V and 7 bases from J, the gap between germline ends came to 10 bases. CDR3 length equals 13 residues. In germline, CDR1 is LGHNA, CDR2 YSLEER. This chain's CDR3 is CASSLTQGGELFF. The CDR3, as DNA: TGCGCCAGCAGCCTCACTCAGGGCGGGGAGCTGTTTTTT.

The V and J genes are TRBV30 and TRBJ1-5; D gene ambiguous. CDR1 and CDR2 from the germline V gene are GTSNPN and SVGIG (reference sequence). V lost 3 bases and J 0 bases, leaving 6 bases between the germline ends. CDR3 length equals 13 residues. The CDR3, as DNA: TGTGCCTGGAGCGGGGATAGCAATCAGCCCCAGCATTTT. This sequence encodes CAWSGDSNQPQHF.

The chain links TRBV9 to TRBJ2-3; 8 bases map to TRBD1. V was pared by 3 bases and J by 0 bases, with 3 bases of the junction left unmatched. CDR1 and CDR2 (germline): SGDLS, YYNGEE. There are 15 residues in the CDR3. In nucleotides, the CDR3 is TGTGCCAGCAGCGCACGGACAGGGAGCACAGATACGCAGTATTTT. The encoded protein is CASSARTGSTDTQYF. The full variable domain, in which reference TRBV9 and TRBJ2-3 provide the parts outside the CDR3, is DSGVTQTPKHLITATGQRVTLRCSPRSGDLSVYWYQQSLDQGLQFLIQYYNGEERAKGNILERFSAQQFPDLHSELNLSSLELGDSALYFCASSARTGSTDTQYFGPGTRLTVL.

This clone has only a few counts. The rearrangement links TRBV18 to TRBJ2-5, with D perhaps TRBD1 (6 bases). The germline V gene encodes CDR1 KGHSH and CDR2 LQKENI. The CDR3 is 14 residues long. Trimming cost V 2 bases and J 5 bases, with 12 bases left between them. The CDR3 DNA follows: TGTGCCAGCTCACCAACAGGGAAACGCGAGACCCAGTACTTC. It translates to CASSPTGKRETQYF.

CDR3 protein: CASSLGQGYNEQFF. CDR3 sequence (DNA): TGTGCCAGCAGTTTGGGACAGGGCTACAATGAGCAGTTCTTC. The chain carries TRBV27 and TRBJ2-1; TRBD1 matches at 9 bases. J gave up 3 bases and V 3 bases, and 0 bases lay outside the gene matches. Germline CDR1 MNHEY, CDR2 SMNVEV (reference sequence). This CDR3 is 14 amino acids long.

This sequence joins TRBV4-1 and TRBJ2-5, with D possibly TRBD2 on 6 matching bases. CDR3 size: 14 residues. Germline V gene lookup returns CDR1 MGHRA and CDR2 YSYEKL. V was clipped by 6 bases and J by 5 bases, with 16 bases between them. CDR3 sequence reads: CASSSGGAGETQYF. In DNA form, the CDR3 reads TGCGCCAGCAGTAGCGGCGGGGCGGGGGAGACCCAGTACTTC.

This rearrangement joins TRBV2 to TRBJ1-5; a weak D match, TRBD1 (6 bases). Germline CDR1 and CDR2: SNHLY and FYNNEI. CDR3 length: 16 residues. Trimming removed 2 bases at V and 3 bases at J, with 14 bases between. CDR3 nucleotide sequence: TGTGCCAGCAGTGAATTGGCAGGGGTTAACAATCAGCCCCAGCATTTT. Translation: CASSELAGVNNQPQHF. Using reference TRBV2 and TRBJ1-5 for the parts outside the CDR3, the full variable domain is EPEVTQTPSHQVTQMGQEVILRCVPISNHLYFYWYRQILGQKVEFLVSFYNNEISEKSEIFDDQFSVERPDGSNFTLKIRSTKLEDSAMYFCASSELAGVNNQPQHFGDGTRLSIL.

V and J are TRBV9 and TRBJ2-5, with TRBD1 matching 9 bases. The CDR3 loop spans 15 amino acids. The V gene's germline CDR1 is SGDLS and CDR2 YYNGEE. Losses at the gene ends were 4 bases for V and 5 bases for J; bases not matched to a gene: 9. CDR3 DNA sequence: TGTGCCAGCAGCACAGGGGGCAGTAGTCGGGAGACCCAGTACTTC. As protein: CASSTGGSSRETQYF.

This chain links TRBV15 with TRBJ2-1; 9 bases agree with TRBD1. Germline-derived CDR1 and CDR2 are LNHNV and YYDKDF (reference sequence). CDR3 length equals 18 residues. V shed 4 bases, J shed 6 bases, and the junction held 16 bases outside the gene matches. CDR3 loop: CATSTRDRALAKGNEQFF. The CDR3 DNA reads TGTGCCACCAGCACCCGGGACAGGGCGTTAGCGAAGGGCAATGAGCAGTTCTTC.

CDR3 in amino acids: CASSLNSGSYEQYF. The CDR3 nucleotides are TGTGCCAGCAGCCTAAACAGCGGATCCTACGAGCAGTACTTC. This chain connects TRBV27 to TRBJ2-7; maybe TRBD2 (5 bases). Germline CDR1 MNHEY, CDR2 SMNVEV (reference sequence). This CDR3 contains 14 residues. Trimming left V 6 bases short and J 1 base short, with 13 bases between.

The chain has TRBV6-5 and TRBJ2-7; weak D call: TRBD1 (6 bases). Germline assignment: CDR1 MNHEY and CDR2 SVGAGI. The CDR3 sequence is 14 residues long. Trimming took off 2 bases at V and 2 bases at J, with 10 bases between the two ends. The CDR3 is CASSYGGRAYEQYF. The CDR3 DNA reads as TGTGCCAGCAGTTACGGGGGCAGGGCCTACGAGCAGTACTTC.

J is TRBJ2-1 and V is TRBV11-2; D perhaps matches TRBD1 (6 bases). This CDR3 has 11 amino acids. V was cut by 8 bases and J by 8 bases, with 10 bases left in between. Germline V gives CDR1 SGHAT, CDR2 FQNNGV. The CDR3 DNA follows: TGTGCCAGCCGTACAGGGCATGAGCAGTTCTTC. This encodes CASRTGHEQFF. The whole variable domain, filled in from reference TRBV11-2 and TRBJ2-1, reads EAGVAQSPRYKIIEKRQSVAFWCNPISGHATLYWYQQILGQGPKLLIQFQNNGVVDDSQLPKDRFSAERLKGVDSTLKIQPAKLEDSAVYLCASRTGHEQFFGPGTRLTVL.

CDR3 nucleotide sequence: TGTGCTAGTGGTCCCGACAGCGAGCAGTACTTC. This codes for CASGPDSEQYF. The rearrangement links TRBV12-5 to TRBJ2-7, with D possibly TRBD1 on 5 matching bases. Germline V gives CDR1 LGHNT, CDR2 FRNRAP. The CDR3 has 11 residues. Trimming stripped 5 bases from V and 6 bases from J, with 8 bases between.

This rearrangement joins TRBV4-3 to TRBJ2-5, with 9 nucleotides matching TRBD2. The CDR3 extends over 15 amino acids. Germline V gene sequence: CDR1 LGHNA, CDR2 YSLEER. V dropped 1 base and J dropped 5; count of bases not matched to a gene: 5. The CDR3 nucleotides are TGCGCCAGCAGCCAAGTCGGCGGGGGGGCTGAGACCCAGTACTTC. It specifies CASSQVGGGAETQYF.

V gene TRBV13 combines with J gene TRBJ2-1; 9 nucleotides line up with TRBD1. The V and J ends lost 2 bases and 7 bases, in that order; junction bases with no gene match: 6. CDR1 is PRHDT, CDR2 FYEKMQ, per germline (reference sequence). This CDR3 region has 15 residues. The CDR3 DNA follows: TGTGCCAGCAGCTTAACCGGACAGGGGAAGAATGAGCAGTTCTTC. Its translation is CASSLTGQGKNEQFF.